Here is one T cell receptor (beta chain) with its context. Participants had their cohort set by participant-reported clinical history. Two negative PCRs, clearance, or symptom resolution were required of recovered Cohort 3 donors. CDR1 is MNHEY, CDR2 SVGEGT, per germline. V lost 2 bases and J lost 0, with 8 bases in between. The CDR3 runs to 15 residues. This sample is part of a study of blood T cell repertoires in COVID-19. Across the whole study: Acute and convalescent COVID-19 specimens originated in the United States, Italy and Spain.

Original processing methods: For nucleated cells, counts were estimated from reference gene primer amplification. This table comes from immunoSEQ multiplex PCR, and its TCRdb copy is limited to in-frame clones, with some not included. V, J and clone size are those of that table, while D and trimming were read from the DNA. The repertoire consists of 250,000 to 300,000 clones, with about four fifths occurring once and the leading ten covering roughly 3.6%. V is TRBV6-2 or TRBV6-3 and J is TRBJ1-3, with D possibly being TRBD1 (5 bases). Specimen: PBMCs or T cells enriched from blood (not recorded which). The receptor's source is a man in his fifties who had recovered from COVID-19. CDR3 sequence reads: CASSYGHISGNTIYF. CDR3 in DNA: TGTGCCAGCAGTTACGGACATATCTCTGGAAACACCATATATTTT.